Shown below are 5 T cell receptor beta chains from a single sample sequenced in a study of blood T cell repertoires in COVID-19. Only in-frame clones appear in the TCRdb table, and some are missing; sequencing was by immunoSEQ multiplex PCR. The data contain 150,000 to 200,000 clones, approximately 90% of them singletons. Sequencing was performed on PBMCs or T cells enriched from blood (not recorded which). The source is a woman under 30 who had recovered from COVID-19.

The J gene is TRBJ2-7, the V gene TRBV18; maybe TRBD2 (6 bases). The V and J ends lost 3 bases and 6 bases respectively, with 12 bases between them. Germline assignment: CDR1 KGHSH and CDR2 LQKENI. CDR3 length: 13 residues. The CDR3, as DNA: TGTGCCAGCTCACCGGGCGGGGCGGGCGAGCAGTACTTC. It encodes CASSPGGAGEQYF.

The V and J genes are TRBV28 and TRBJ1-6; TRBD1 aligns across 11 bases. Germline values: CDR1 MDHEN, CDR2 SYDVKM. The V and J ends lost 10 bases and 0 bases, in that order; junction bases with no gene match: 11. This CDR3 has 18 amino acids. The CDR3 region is CATGPGTGGSSYNSPLHF. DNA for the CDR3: TGTGCCACTGGCCCCGGGACAGGGGGGAGCTCCTATAATTCACCCCTCCACTTT.

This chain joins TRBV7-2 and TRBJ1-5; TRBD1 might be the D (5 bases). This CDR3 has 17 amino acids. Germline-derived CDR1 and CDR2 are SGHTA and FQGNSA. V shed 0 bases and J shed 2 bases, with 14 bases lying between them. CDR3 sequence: CASSLALRGQGNQPQHF. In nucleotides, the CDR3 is TGTGCCAGCAGCTTAGCGCTAAGGGGTCAAGGCAATCAGCCCCAGCATTTT.

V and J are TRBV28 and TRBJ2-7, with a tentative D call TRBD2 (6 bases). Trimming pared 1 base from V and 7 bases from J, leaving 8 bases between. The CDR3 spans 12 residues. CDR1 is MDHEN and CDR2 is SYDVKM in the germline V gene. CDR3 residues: CASSLFGGEQYF. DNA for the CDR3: TGTGCCAGCAGTTTATTCGGGGGTGAGCAGTACTTC.

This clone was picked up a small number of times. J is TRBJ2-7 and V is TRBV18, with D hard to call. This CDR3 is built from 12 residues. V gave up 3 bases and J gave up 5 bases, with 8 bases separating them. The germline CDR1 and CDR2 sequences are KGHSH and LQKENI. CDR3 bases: TGTGCCAGCTCACCCCTAGGTCACGAGCAGTACTTC. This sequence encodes CASSPLGHEQYF.